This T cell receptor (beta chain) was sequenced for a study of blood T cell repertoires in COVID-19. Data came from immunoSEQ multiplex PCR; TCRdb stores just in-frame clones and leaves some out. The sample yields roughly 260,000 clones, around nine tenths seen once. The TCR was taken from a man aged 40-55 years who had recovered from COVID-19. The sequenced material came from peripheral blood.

CDR3 in amino acids: CASSPPGRGAEAFF. For the CDR3, the DNA is TGTGCCAGCTCACCACCGGGCAGGGGGGCTGAAGCTTTCTTT. V is TRBV18 and J is TRBJ1-1; TRBD1 matches 7 bases. Trimming took 0 bases from V and 6 from J; bases not matched to a gene: 4. The CDR3 runs to 14 residues. Per the germline V gene, CDR1 is KGHSH and CDR2 is LQKENI.